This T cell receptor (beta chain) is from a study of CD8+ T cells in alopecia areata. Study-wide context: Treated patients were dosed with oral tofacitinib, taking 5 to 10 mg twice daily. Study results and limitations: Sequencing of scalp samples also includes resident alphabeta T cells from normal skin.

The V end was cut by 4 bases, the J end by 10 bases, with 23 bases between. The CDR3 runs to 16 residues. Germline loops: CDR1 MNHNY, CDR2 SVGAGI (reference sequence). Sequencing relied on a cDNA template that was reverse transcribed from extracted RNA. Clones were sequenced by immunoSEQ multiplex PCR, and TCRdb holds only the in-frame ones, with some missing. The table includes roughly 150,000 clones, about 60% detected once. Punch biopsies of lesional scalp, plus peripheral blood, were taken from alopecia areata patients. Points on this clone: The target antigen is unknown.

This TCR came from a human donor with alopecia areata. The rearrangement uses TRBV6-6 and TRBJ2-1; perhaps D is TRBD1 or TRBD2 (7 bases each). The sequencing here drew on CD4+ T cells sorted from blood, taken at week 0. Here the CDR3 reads CASSSTTGRGPYEQFF. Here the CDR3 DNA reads TGTGCCAGCAGTTCCACGACGGGGAGGGGGCCCTACGAGCAGTTCTTC.